This TCR beta chain is drawn from a study of cytomegalovirus exposure and HLA in healthy donors. Overall study results and limits: Later analysis indicated greater clonal expansion among HLA-associated TCR beta chains than among equally common other chains. Based on reports, TCR beta sequences accurately predicted HLA-A and HLA-B alleles for most subjects. Cytomegalovirus association was listed for 164 TCR beta chains.

This clone has only a few counts. Antigen unknown. V gave up 6 bases and J gave up 7 bases, with 13 bases separating them. The CDR3 has 12 amino acids. CDR1 is SGHRS and CDR2 is YFSETQ in the germline V gene. PCR involved 60 Vbeta and 13 Jbeta primers. Generated by immunoSEQ multiplex PCR, the TCRdb table keeps only in-frame clones and is missing some. The data show fewer than 75,000 clones, with roughly 78% seen just once and about 4.5% held by the top ten. This rearrangement joins TRBV5-1 to TRBJ1-1; D possibly corresponds to TRBD1 (6 bases). The sample taken for sequencing was PBMCs. The sequence came from a woman aged 25 to 39 in good health and CMV-seronegative. CDR3 sequence reads: CASMVGAGEAFF. CDR3 DNA sequence: TGCGCCAGCATGGTGGGGGCGGGTGAAGCTTTCTTT.